This T cell receptor beta chain was documented in a study of blood T cell repertoires in COVID-19. Methods used by the authors: Cell counts per sample came from amplifying reference gene primers. Generated by immunoSEQ multiplex PCR, the TCRdb table keeps only in-frame clones and is missing some. V, J and clone size reflect that table, while D and trimming were determined from the DNA. The sample includes some 180,000 clones, approximately 91% of them seen just once. The V segment lost 1 base and the J segment 2 bases; nucleotides outside the gene matches: 13. The length of the CDR3 is 19 residues. This clone was observed a handful of times.

The sequence was obtained from a man aged 50-59 years with COVID-19, enrolled during active disease. The sample consisted of peripheral blood. This sequence joins TRBV6-7 and TRBJ2-7, with 11 bases fitting TRBD1. Being an ORF, TRBV6-7 has a function that is uncertain. The CDR3 is CASSYYHYGQGAPTYEQYF. The CDR3 region has the DNA TGTGCCAGCAGTTACTATCATTACGGACAGGGGGCGCCGACCTACGAGCAGTACTTC.